This entry lists 32 T cell receptor beta chains sequenced from one sample in a study of T cell responses to AZD1222 COVID-19 vaccine. Method: immunoSEQ multiplex PCR; TCRdb's copy keeps in-frame clones and lacks some. The sample lists approximately 100,000 clones, roughly nine tenths seen once, with about 1.2% in the top ten. Material: peripheral blood, obtained on day 0 of AZD1222 vaccination. These receptors originate from an adult in good health.

The chain is built from TRBV5-5 and TRBJ1-1, with 7 positions matching TRBD1. CDR3 size: 15 residues. Germline V gene data show CDR1 as SGHKS and CDR2 as YYEKEE (reference sequence). V trimming: 2 bases; J trimming: 3 bases; junction bases outside the gene matches: 7. Here the CDR3 DNA reads TGTGCCAGCAGCTTTCTGAAAGGGGGCGACACTGAAGCTTTCTTT. Translated: CASSFLKGGDTEAFF. The complete variable domain, with remaining parts taken from reference TRBV5-5 and TRBJ1-1, reads DAGVTQSPTHLIKTRGQQVTLRCSPISGHKSVSWYQQVLGQGPQFIFQYYEKEERGRGNFPDRFSARQFPNYSSELNVNALLLGDSALYLCASSFLKGGDTEAFFGQGTRLTVV.

The chain joins TRBV11-2 to TRBJ1-4; 7 bases are shared with TRBD1. The V gene's germline CDR1 is SGHAT and CDR2 FQNNGV. CDR3 length: 16 residues. The J segment lost 3 bases and the V segment lost 4 bases, leaving 8 bases of the junction unmatched. The CDR3 loop reads CASSSRQGGANEKLFF. CDR3 coding DNA: TGTGCCAGCAGCTCACGACAGGGAGGAGCTAATGAAAAACTGTTTTTT.

In regard to this clone: The same CDR3 arises from other DNA sequences in this sample as well. The chain employs TRBV7-3 and TRBJ2-1; 10 bases fit TRBD2. CDR3 length: 14 amino acids. The germline CDR1 and CDR2 sequences are SGHTA and FQGTGA. Trimming removed 5 bases from V and 7 bases from J; junction bases left unmatched: 5. This chain's CDR3 is CASSQAGGYNEQFF. The CDR3 DNA sequence: TGTGCCAGCAGCCAAGCGGGGGGGTATAATGAGCAGTTCTTC.

V gene TRBV7-6 combines with J gene TRBJ2-2; 8 bases map to TRBD2. Germline V gene data show CDR1 as SGHVS and CDR2 as FNYEAQ. Trimming cost V 0 bases and J 1 base; bases outside gene matches: 1. This CDR3 comprises 16 residues. The CDR3 here is CASSLASGENTGELFF. CDR3 nucleotides: TGTGCCAGCAGCTTAGCTAGCGGGGAGAACACCGGGGAGCTGTTTTTT.

Regarding this clone: One end of the junction varies from germline; a read error may be responsible. The rearrangement joins TRBV7-2 to TRBJ2-7, with 9 bases fitting TRBD2. Germline CDR1 and CDR2: SGHTA and FQGNSA. The CDR3 sequence is 15 residues long. Written as DNA, the CDR3 is TGTGCCAGCAGCCTAGCAGGGCGGGGGGGCGACGAGCAGTACTTC. This gives the protein CASSLAGRGGDEQYF. Drawing the rest from reference TRBV7-2 and TRBJ2-7, the complete variable domain is GAGVSQSPSNKVTEKGKDVELRCDPISGHTALYWYRQSLGQGLEFLIYFQGNSAPDKSGLPSDRFSAERTGGSVSTLTIQRTQQEDSAVYLCASSLAGRGGDEQYFGPGTRLTVT.

The chain employs TRBV3-1 (or the pseudogene TRBV3-2) and TRBJ2-5, with 11 bases lining up with TRBD2. Germline V lookup: CDR1 LGHDT, CDR2 YNNKEL (reference sequence). This CDR3 is 16 amino acids long. The J segment lost 4 bases and the V segment lost 0 bases, leaving 4 bases of the junction unmatched. The CDR3 reads CASSQDGLAGGETQYF. The CDR3 DNA sequence: TGTGCCAGCAGCCAAGACGGCCTAGCGGGAGGAGAGACCCAGTACTTC.

This chain joins TRBV2 and TRBJ2-2, with 11 bases fitting TRBD1. V shed 9 bases, J shed 5 bases, and the junction held 5 bases outside the gene matches. This CDR3 contains 14 residues. Germline V gene data show CDR1 as SNHLY and CDR2 as FYNNEI. CDR3 in amino acids: CARSRDRGTGELFF. The CDR3 DNA reads TGTGCCAGATCCCGGGACAGGGGGACCGGGGAGCTGTTTTTT.

CDR3: CASSFARRHEQFF. The CDR3 nucleotides read TGTGCCAGCAGTTTTGCCCGGAGGCATGAGCAGTTCTTC. The chain has TRBV12-3 or TRBV12-4 and TRBJ2-1; maybe TRBD2 (5 bases). This CDR3 is 13 amino acids long. V was trimmed by 3 bases and J by 8 bases, leaving 11 bases between them.

The rearrangement uses TRBV6-5 and TRBJ2-7; 10 bases agree with TRBD2. The CDR3 runs to 15 residues. Unmatched junction bases numbered 5, after V lost 6 bases and J lost 0 bases. Per the germline V gene, CDR1 is MNHEY and CDR2 is SVGAGI. CDR3 residues: CASRGTSGTSYEQYF. In DNA, the CDR3 is TGTGCCAGCAGGGGAACTAGCGGGACCTCCTACGAGCAGTACTTC.

The V and J genes are TRBV5-4 and TRBJ1-2; D possibly corresponds to TRBD1 (6 bases). CDR1 SGHNT and CDR2 YYREEE come from the germline V gene (reference sequence). Trimming took off 3 bases at V and 4 bases at J, with 16 bases between the two ends. The CDR3 length is 15 residues. The chain's CDR3 is CASSSGQPPSYGYTF. The CDR3 DNA reads TGTGCCAGCAGCTCGGGACAACCCCCCTCCTATGGCTACACCTTC. Drawing the rest from reference TRBV5-4 and TRBJ1-2, the complete variable domain is ETGVTQSPTHLIKTRGQQVTLRCSSQSGHNTVSWYQQALGQGPQFIFQYYREEENGRGNFPPRFSGLQFPNYSSELNVNALELDDSALYLCASSSGQPPSYGYTFGSGTRLTVV.

This clone was observed at least ten times. V and J are TRBV28 and TRBJ1-5, with a tentative D call TRBD1 (6 bases). The CDR3 consists of 12 residues. From germline, CDR1 is MDHEN and CDR2 SYDVKM. Trimming took off 6 bases at V and 5 bases at J, with 8 bases between the two ends. CDR3 loop: CASRPGDQPQHF. As DNA, the CDR3 is TGTGCCAGCAGACCAGGGGATCAGCCCCAGCATTTT.

The CDR3 here is CASSLLLASDTQYF. The DNA of the CDR3 is TGTGCCAGCAGCCTTTTACTAGCGTCAGATACGCAGTATTTT. The chain joins TRBV3-1 (or the pseudogene TRBV3-2) to TRBJ2-3; TRBD2 matches 7 bases. CDR1 is LGHDT and CDR2 is YNNKEL in the germline V gene (reference sequence). This CDR3 is built from 14 residues. V trimming: 4 bases; J trimming: 4 bases; junction bases outside the gene matches: 5.

The gene calls are TRBV19 and TRBJ1-1; D unresolved. The V end lost 7 bases, the J end lost 10 bases, and 22 bases lay between the germline ends. Germline V gives CDR1 LNHDA, CDR2 SQIVND (reference sequence). The CDR3 consists of 14 residues. Here the CDR3 reads CASNSPRALPRAFF. The CDR3 DNA sequence: TGTGCCAGTAACTCACCCCGGGCCCTTCCAAGAGCTTTCTTT.

The chain joins TRBV6-1 to TRBJ1-1; D is ambiguous. CDR3 length equals 14 residues. The V gene lost 2 bases and the J gene lost 7 bases, with 14 bases spanning the gap. CDR1 is MNHNS, CDR2 SASEGT, per germline. CDR3 region: CASSERVGGGEAFF. The CDR3 bases are TGTGCCAGCAGTGAAAGAGTCGGAGGTGGTGAAGCTTTCTTT.

The V gene is TRBV2, the J gene TRBJ1-5, with no clear D. CDR3 length equals 13 residues. Germline CDR1 SNHLY, CDR2 FYNNEI. With 4 bases removed from V and 5 bases from J, the gap between germline ends came to 9 bases. The CDR3 DNA reads TGTGCCAGCAGTGCCTGGGCGGATCAGCCCCAGCATTTT. Translated: CASSAWADQPQHF.

This chain joins TRBV12-3 or TRBV12-4 and TRBJ1-1; D ambiguous. This CDR3 contains 12 residues. Trimming shortened V by 5 bases and J by 1 base, and 5 bases separated the two germline ends. The CDR3 nucleotides read TGTGCCAGCAGTCCCTGGAACACTGAAGCTTTCTTT. It is translated as CASSPWNTEAFF.

The V gene is TRBV6-5, the J gene TRBJ2-7, with a weak D call TRBD2 (5 bases). V lost 2 bases to trimming and J lost 4 bases, with 9 bases between them. CDR1 and CDR2 (germline): MNHEY, SVGAGI. The CDR3 loop spans 13 amino acids. CDR3 in amino acids: CASSYGGRYEQYF. DNA of the CDR3: TGTGCCAGCAGTTACGGCGGGCGGTACGAGCAGTACTTC.

V usage is TRBV5-1 and J usage is TRBJ1-4; 10 bases line up with TRBD1. V was pared by 4 bases and J by 2 bases, with 8 bases of the junction left unmatched. The CDR3 extends over 17 amino acids. CDR1 is SGHRS and CDR2 is YFSETQ in the germline V gene. The CDR3 region is CASSRGQGIITNEKLFF. CDR3 in DNA: TGCGCCAGCAGCCGGGGACAGGGGATAATTACTAATGAAAAACTGTTTTTT.

The chain employs TRBV7-9 and TRBJ2-2; no clear D gene. Germline V lookup: CDR1 SEHNR, CDR2 FQNEAQ (reference sequence). The ends were cut back, 5 bases at V and 2 bases at J, with 18 bases in the middle. The CDR3 contains 17 residues. CDR3 in DNA: TGTGCCAGCAGCCCCCTGACGGGTGGGTCAAACACCGGGGAGCTGTTTTTT. As protein: CASSPLTGGSNTGELFF.

V and J are TRBV6-6 and TRBJ1-3, with no clear D. Trimming removed 0 bases from V and 2 bases from J, with 8 bases in between. The CDR3 is 15 amino acids. Germline V lookup: CDR1 MNHNY, CDR2 SVGAGI (reference sequence). The DNA of the CDR3 is TGTGCCAGCAGTTACTCGTTAGGAACTGGAAACACCATATATTTT. Translating gives CASSYSLGTGNTIYF.

The CDR3 DNA is TGCGCCAGCAGCTTGGCCCTTACGACAGATACCCTATCCTACAATGAGCAGTTCTTC. Translation gives CASSLALTTDTLSYNEQFF. This chain connects TRBV5-1 to TRBJ2-1; tentatively, D is TRBD1 (5 bases). V was clipped by 0 bases and J by 1 base, with 20 bases between them. Germline CDR1 is SGHRS and CDR2 is YFSETQ. The CDR3 has 19 amino acids. Variable domain in full (rest from reference TRBV5-1 and TRBJ2-1): KAGVTQTPRYLIKTRGQQVTLSCSPISGHRSVSWYQQTPGQGLQFLFEYFSETQRNKGNFPGRFSGRQFSNSRSEMNVSTLELGDSALYLCASSLALTTDTLSYNEQFFGPGTRLTVL.

The J gene is TRBJ1-2, the V gene TRBV24-1; 7 bases are shared with TRBD1. Germline values: CDR1 KGHDR, CDR2 SFDVKD. V lost 4 bases, J lost 6 bases, and 4 bases stayed unmatched. The CDR3 is 13 amino acids. The CDR3 is CATSETGRDGYTF. The CDR3 bases are TGTGCCACCAGTGAGACAGGGAGGGATGGCTACACCTTC.

The chain uses TRBV4-2 and TRBJ2-1, with D possibly being TRBD1 (5 bases). Germline assignment: CDR1 LGHNA and CDR2 YNFKEQ. The length of the CDR3 is 15 residues. The V end lost 4 bases, the J end lost 5 bases, and 15 bases lay between the germline ends. CDR3 residues: CASSRTHSTNNEQFF. The DNA of the CDR3 is TGTGCCAGCAGCCGGACACATTCCACCAACAATGAGCAGTTCTTC.

The gene calls are TRBV7-8 and TRBJ2-7, with D perhaps matching TRBD1 (5 bases). This CDR3 region has 15 residues. CDR1 SGHVS and CDR2 FQNEAQ come from the germline V gene. The germline V and J ends were trimmed by 2 bases and 2 bases, with 13 bases remaining between them. CDR3 DNA sequence: TGTGCCAGCAGCTTACTGTTTGTGGGGCCCTACGAGCAGTACTTC. Its translation: CASSLLFVGPYEQYF.

This chain uses TRBV7-3 with TRBJ2-1; D might be TRBD2 (6 bases). The germline CDR1 and CDR2 sequences are SGHTA and FQGTGA. The CDR3 runs 19 residues. V was trimmed by 5 bases and J by 6 bases, leaving 29 bases between them. The CDR3 region has the DNA TGTGCCAGCAGCCCACAGGCGGGAAGCGGGTATGGGGTTTTCAATGAGCAGTTCTTC. Amino acid sequence: CASSPQAGSGYGVFNEQFF. The full variable domain, rest sourced from reference TRBV7-3 and TRBJ2-1, is GAGVSQTPSNKVTEKGKYVELRCDPISGHTALYWYRQSLGQGPEFLIYFQGTGAADDSGLPNDRFFAVRPEGSVSTLKIQRTERGDSAVYLCASSPQAGSGYGVFNEQFFGPGTRLTVL.

The sample holds one count of this clone. The chain has TRBV6-5 and TRBJ2-3; D call uncertain. With 6 bases removed from V and 5 bases from J, the gap between germline ends came to 12 bases. CDR1 is MNHEY, CDR2 SVGAGI, per germline. This CDR3 comprises 13 residues. The CDR3 here is CASSVLVLDTQYF. The CDR3, as DNA: TGTGCCAGCAGCGTGTTGGTTTTAGATACGCAGTATTTT.

The genes are TRBV27 and TRBJ2-2; 7 bases are shared with TRBD2. Germline V gene data show CDR1 as MNHEY and CDR2 as SMNVEV (reference sequence). The CDR3 is made up of 16 amino acids. The junction had 6 bases not matched to a gene; V was cut back by 3 bases and J by 2 bases. CDR3 loop: CASSLGGGVNTGELFF. The CDR3 DNA reads as TGTGCCAGCAGTTTGGGGGGAGGGGTAAACACCGGGGAGCTGTTTTTT.

CDR3 nucleotide sequence: TGTGCCAGCAGAGGAGCGGGACAGAGTTCCCAAGAGACCCAGTACTTC. As protein: CASRGAGQSSQETQYF. This chain links TRBV2 with TRBJ2-5, with D perhaps matching TRBD1 or TRBD2 (7 bases each). Per germline, CDR1 SNHLY and CDR2 FYNNEI. Trimming pared 6 bases from V and 1 base from J, leaving 18 bases between. This CDR3 is 16 amino acids long.

The rearrangement links TRBV7-8 to TRBJ1-1; tentative D call: TRBD1 (6 bases). Per the germline V gene, CDR1 is SGHVS and CDR2 is FQNEAQ. Trimming took off 4 bases at V and 4 bases at J, with 16 bases between the two ends. The CDR3 has 15 amino acids. CDR3: CASSSRQDKGTEAFF. CDR3 DNA sequence: TGTGCCAGCAGCTCCCGACAGGATAAGGGCACTGAAGCTTTCTTT.

This chain uses TRBV30 with TRBJ1-4; no clear D gene. CDR3 length: 15 amino acids. CDR1 is GTSNPN, CDR2 SVGIG, per germline (reference sequence). V was cut by 0 bases and J by 5 bases, with 13 bases left in between. DNA of the CDR3: TGTGCCTGGAGTGTACCAGGCAGTCTAAATGAAAAACTGTTTTTT. Protein sequence: CAWSVPGSLNEKLFF.

This clone was recorded once. This chain uses TRBV7-5 with TRBJ2-5; TRBD2, as called in the table, went unchecked against the DNA. TRBV7-5 is labeled a pseudogene. This CDR3 spans 16 amino acids. The CDR3 nucleotides read TGTGTCAGAAGCCATTCGGGACTAGCGTTTTCAGAGACCCAGTACTTC. It specifies CVRSHSGLAFSETQYF.

The J gene is TRBJ1-1, the V gene TRBV7-8, with TRBD1 as a possible D gene (6 bases). The CDR3 totals 13 residues. Germline V CDR1 and CDR2: SGHVS, FQNEAQ. Between the trimmed V and J ends, which lost 6 bases and 4 bases, there was a span of 12 bases. The CDR3 here is CASSSQGSTEAFF. The CDR3, as DNA: TGTGCCAGCAGTTCACAGGGTAGCACTGAAGCTTTCTTT.